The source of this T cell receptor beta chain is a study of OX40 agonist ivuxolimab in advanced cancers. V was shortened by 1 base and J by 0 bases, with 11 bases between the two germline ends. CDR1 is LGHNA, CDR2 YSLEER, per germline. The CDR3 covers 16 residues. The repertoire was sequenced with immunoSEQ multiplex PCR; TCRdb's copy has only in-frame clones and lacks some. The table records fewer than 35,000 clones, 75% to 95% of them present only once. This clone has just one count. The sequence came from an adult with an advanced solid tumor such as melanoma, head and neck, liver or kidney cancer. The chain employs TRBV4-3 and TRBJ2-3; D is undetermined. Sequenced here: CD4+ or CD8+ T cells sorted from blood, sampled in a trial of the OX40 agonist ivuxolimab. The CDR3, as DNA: TGCGCCAGCAGCCAAGGGGTAGCTGTTAGCACAGATACGCAGTATTTT. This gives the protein CASSQGVAVSTDTQYF.